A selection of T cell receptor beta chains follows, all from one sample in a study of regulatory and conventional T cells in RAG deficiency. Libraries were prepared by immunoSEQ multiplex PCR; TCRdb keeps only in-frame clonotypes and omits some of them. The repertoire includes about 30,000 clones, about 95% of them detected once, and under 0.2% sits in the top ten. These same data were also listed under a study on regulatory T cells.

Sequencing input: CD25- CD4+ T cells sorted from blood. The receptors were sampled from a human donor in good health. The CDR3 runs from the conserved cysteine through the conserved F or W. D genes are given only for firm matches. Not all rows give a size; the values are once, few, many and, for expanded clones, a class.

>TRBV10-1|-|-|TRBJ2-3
CASQGGVTDTQYF
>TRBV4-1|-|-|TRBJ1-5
CASSREVWGDQPQHF
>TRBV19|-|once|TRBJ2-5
CASSIRAKAGGVWETQYF
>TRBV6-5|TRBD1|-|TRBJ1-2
CASRPTGDGYTF
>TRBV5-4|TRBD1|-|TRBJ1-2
CASSFVPGQNSVSYTF
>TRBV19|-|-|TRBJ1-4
CASRQAATNEKLFF
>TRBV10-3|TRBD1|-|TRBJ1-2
CAISEGQGGGYTF
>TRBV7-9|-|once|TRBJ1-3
CASSSDSGNTIYF
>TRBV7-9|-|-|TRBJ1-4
CASSSYSAGRGEKLFF
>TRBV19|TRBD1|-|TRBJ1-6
CASSLDRGGSPLHF
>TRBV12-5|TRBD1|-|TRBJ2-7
CASGLGPGQDYEQYF
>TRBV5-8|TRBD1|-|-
CASSSGQGPISYEQYF
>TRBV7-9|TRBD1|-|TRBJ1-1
CASSLVTNRDRSSTEAFF